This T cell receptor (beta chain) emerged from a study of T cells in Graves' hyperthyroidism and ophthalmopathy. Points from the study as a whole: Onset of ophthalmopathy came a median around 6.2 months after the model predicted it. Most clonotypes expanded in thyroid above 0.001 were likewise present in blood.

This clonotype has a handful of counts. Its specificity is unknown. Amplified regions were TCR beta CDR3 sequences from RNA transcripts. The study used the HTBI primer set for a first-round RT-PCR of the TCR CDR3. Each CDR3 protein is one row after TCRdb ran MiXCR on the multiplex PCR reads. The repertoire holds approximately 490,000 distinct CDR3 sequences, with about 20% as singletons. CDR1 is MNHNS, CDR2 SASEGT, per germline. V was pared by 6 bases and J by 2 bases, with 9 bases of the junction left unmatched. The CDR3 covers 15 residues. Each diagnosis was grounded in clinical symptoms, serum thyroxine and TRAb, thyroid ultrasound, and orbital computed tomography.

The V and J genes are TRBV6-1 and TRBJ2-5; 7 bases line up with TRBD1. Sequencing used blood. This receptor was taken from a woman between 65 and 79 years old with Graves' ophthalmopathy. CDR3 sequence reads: CASRPTGTVQETQYF. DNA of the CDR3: TGTGCCAGCAGACCGACCGGGACAGTACAAGAGACCCAGTACTTC.